These 8 T cell receptor beta chains were all obtained from the same sample, sequenced in a study of shared clonotypes between healthy human individuals. Produced via immunoSEQ multiplex PCR; TCRdb's table is partial and in-frame only. The repertoire has about 480,000 clones, roughly 85% of them found once; the top ten carry around 13%. Input material: PBMCs. The origin of the receptors is a woman aged 40 to 50 in good health. Some clones in this sample may be carry-over from other donors' samples.

The V and J genes are TRBV6-6 and TRBJ2-3; TRBD2 aligns across 8 bases. Germline V gene lookup returns CDR1 MNHNY and CDR2 SVGAGI (reference sequence). V was clipped by 6 bases and J by 1 base; unmatched bases: 6. This CDR3 region has 15 residues. The CDR3 sequence is CASRRTSSGTDTQYF. The CDR3, as DNA: TGTGCCAGCAGACGGACTAGCTCGGGCACAGATACGCAGTATTTT.

In DNA, the CDR3 is TGTGCCAGCTCCCAGGGGAATCAGCCCCAGCATTTT. Amino acid sequence: CASSQGNQPQHF. The chain has TRBV6-6 and TRBJ1-5; tentative D call: TRBD1 (6 bases). The germline V gene encodes CDR1 MNHNY and CDR2 SVGAGI (reference sequence). This CDR3 has 12 residues. V was shortened by 8 bases and J by 4 bases, with 9 bases between the two germline ends.

CDR3 nucleotides: TGTGCCAGCAGTAGACTAGCCTCCTACAATGAGCAGTTCTTC. Protein product: CASSRLASYNEQFF. The V call is TRBV6-6, the J call TRBJ2-1; TRBD2 matches at 7 bases. Unmatched junction bases numbered 1, after V lost 5 bases and J lost 0 bases. The germline CDR1 and CDR2 sequences are MNHNY and SVGAGI (reference sequence). The CDR3 contains 14 residues.

The table lists this clone with a few counts. The rearrangement links TRBV5-4 to TRBJ1-1; D might be TRBD1 (5 bases). The germline V and J ends were trimmed by 4 bases and 6 bases, with 16 bases remaining between them. This CDR3 has 14 amino acids. Germline V lookup: CDR1 SGHNT, CDR2 YYREEE (reference sequence). Written as DNA, the CDR3 is TGTGCCAGCAGCCCCGGTGGCAGAGGGGCTGAAGCTTTCTTT. It codes for CASSPGGRGAEAFF. Complete variable domain (other parts from reference TRBV5-4 and TRBJ1-1): ETGVTQSPTHLIKTRGQQVTLRCSSQSGHNTVSWYQQALGQGPQFIFQYYREEENGRGNFPPRFSGLQFPNYSSELNVNALELDDSALYLCASSPGGRGAEAFFGQGTRLTVV.

The rearrangement links TRBV4-1 to TRBJ2-5; D ambiguous. The J call could be wrong; TRBJ2-7 is a better fit for the DNA end. CDR1 and CDR2 from the germline V gene are MGHRA and YSYEKL. The CDR3 extends over 15 amino acids. CDR3 sequence reads: CASSQREKTSYEQYF. The CDR3 nucleotides are TGCGCCAGCAGCCAAAGAGAGAAGACCTCCTACGAGCAGTACTTC.

The chain recombines TRBV6-5 with TRBJ1-2; D perhaps matches TRBD1 (5 bases). The V gene's germline CDR1 is MNHEY and CDR2 SVGAGI. V was pared by 6 bases and J by 4 bases, with 18 bases between. The CDR3 loop spans 15 amino acids. CDR3 protein: CASRLTASNLYGYTF. In DNA, the CDR3 is TGTGCCAGCAGGTTGACAGCCTCCAACCTCTATGGCTACACCTTC.

This clone showed up just once. The chain couples TRBV7-9 to TRBJ2-5, with D tentatively TRBD1 (5 bases). The CDR3 runs to 14 residues. Germline-derived CDR1 and CDR2 are SEHNR and FQNEAQ (reference sequence). Trimming removed 2 bases from V and 1 base from J, with 8 bases in between. For the CDR3, the DNA is TGTGCCAGCAGCTTATATAGGGGCCAAGAGACCCAGTACTTC. Encoded protein: CASSLYRGQETQYF.

The CDR3, as DNA: TGTGCCAGCAGTGGACTCCGGGCCGGGGAGCTGTTTTTT. Residues: CASSGLRAGELFF. V gene TRBV27 combines with J gene TRBJ2-2; a possible D gene is TRBD2 (5 bases). Trimming pared 5 bases from V and 6 bases from J, leaving 10 bases between. The CDR3 contains 13 residues. Per the germline V gene, CDR1 is MNHEY and CDR2 is SMNVEV (reference sequence).